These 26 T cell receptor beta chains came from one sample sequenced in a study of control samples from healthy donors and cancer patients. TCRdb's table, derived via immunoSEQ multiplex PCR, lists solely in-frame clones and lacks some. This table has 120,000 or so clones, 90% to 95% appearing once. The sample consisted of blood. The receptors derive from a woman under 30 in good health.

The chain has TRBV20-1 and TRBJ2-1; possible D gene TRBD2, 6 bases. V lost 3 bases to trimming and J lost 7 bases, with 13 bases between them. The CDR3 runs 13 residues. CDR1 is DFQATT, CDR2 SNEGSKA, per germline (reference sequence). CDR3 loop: CSASIASDNEQFF. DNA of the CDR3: TGCAGTGCTAGTATCGCTAGCGATAATGAGCAGTTCTTC.

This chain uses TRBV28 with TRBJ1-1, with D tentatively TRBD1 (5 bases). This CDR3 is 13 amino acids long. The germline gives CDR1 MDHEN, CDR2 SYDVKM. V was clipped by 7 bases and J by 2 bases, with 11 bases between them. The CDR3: CASKTGGNTEAFF. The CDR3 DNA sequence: TGTGCCAGCAAGACCGGGGGTAACACTGAAGCTTTCTTT.

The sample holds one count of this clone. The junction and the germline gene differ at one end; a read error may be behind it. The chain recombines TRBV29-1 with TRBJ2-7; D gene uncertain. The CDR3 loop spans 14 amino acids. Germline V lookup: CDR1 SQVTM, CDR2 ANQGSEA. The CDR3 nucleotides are TGCAGCGTCGAAGGACCGGGCCTTGGCTACGAGCAGTACTTC. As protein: CSVEGPGLGYEQYF.

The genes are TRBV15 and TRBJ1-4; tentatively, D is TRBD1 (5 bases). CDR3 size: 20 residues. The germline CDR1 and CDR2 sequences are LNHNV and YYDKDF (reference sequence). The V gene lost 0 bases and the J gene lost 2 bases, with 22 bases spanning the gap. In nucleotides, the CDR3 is TGTGCCACCAGCAGAGATGGGGCGGGCCCCAACGGGGCGACTAATGAAAAACTGTTTTTT. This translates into CATSRDGAGPNGATNEKLFF. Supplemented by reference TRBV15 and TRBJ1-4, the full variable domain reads DAMVIQNPRYQVTQFGKPVTLSCSQTLNHNVMYWYQQKSSQAPKLLFHYYDKDFNNEADTPDNFQSRRPNTSFCFLDIRSPGLGDTAMYLCATSRDGAGPNGATNEKLFFGSGTQLSVL.

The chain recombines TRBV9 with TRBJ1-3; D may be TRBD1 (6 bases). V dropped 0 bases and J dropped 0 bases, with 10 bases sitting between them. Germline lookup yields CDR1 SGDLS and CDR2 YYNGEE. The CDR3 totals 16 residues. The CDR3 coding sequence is TGTGCCAGCAGCGTAGGGGGGCTCGGCTCTGGAAACACCATATATTTT. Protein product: CASSVGGLGSGNTIYF. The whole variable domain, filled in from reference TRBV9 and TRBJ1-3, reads DSGVTQTPKHLITATGQRVTLRCSPRSGDLSVYWYQQSLDQGLQFLIQYYNGEERAKGNILERFSAQQFPDLHSELNLSSLELGDSALYFCASSVGGLGSGNTIYFGEGSWLTVV.

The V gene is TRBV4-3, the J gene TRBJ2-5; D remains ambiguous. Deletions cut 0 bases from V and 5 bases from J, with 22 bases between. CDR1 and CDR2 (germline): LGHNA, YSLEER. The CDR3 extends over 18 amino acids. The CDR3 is CASSQDLGAPRLQETQYF. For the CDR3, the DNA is TGCGCCAGCAGCCAAGACCTCGGCGCCCCAAGGCTCCAGGAGACCCAGTACTTC.

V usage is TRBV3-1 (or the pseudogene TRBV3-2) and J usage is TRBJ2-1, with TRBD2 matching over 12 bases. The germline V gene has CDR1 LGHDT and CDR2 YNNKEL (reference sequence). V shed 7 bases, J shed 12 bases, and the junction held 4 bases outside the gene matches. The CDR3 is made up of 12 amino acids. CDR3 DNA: TGTGCCAGCATGACTAGCGGGGGCGCGCAGTTCTTC. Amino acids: CASMTSGGAQFF.

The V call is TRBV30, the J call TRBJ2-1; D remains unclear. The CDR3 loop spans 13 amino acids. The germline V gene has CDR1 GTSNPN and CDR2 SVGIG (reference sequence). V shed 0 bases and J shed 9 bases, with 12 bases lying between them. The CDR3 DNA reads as TGTGCCTGGAGTGTTTCAACTTCGGGTGAGCAGTTCTTC. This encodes CAWSVSTSGEQFF. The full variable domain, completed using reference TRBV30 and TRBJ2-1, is SQTIHQWPATLVQPVGSPLSLECTVEGTSNPNLYWYRQAAGRGLQLLFYSVGIGQISSEVPQNLSASRPQDRQFILSSKKLLLSDSGFYLCAWSVSTSGEQFFGPGTRLTVL.

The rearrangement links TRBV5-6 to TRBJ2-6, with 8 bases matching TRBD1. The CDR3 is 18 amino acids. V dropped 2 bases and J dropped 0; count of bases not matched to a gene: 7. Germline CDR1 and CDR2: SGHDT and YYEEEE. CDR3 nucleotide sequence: TGTGCCAGCAGCTTCGGGACAGGTAGTCTCTCTGGGGCCAACGTCCTGACTTTC. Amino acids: CASSFGTGSLSGANVLTF.

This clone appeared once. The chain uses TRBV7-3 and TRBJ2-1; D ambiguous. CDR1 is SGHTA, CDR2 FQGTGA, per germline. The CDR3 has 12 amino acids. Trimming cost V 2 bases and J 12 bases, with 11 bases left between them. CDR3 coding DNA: TGTGCCAGCAGCTTAGTGGGCGGCGGGCAGTTCTTC. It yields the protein CASSLVGGGQFF. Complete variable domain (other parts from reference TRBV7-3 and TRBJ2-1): GAGVSQTPSNKVTEKGKYVELRCDPISGHTALYWYRQSLGQGPEFLIYFQGTGAADDSGLPNDRFFAVRPEGSVSTLKIQRTERGDSAVYLCASSLVGGGQFFGPGTRLTVL.

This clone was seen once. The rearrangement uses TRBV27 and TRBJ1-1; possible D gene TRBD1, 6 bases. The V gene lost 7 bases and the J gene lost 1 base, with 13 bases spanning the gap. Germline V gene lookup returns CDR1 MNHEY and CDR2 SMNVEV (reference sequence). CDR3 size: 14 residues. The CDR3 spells CASTQLTGNTEAFF. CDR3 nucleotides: TGTGCCAGCACACAGCTGACAGGGAACACTGAAGCTTTCTTT.

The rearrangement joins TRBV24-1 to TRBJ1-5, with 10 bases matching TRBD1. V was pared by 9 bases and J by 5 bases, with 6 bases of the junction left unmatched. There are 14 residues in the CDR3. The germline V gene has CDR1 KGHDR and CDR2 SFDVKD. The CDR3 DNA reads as TGTGCCACCGCTCCGGGACAGGGGCATCAGCCCCAGCATTTT. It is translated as CATAPGQGHQPQHF.

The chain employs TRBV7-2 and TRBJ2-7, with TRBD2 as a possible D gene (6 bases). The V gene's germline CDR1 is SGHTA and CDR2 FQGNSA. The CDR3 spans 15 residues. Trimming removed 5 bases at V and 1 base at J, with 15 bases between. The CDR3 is CASSPYVGGSYEQYF. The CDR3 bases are TGTGCCAGCAGCCCCTACGTGGGAGGTTCCTACGAGCAGTACTTC. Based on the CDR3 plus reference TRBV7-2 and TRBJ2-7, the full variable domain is GAGVSQSPSNKVTEKGKDVELRCDPISGHTALYWYRQSLGQGLEFLIYFQGNSAPDKSGLPSDRFSAERTGGSVSTLTIQRTQQEDSAVYLCASSPYVGGSYEQYFGPGTRLTVT.

The CDR3 region is CASSPGTGDLNTEAFF. Written as DNA, the CDR3 is TGTGCCAGCAGCCCCGGGACAGGGGATTTGAACACTGAAGCTTTCTTT. The V call is TRBV7-9, the J call TRBJ1-1; 10 positions match TRBD1. The CDR3 has 16 residues. Germline CDR1 is SEHNR and CDR2 is FQNEAQ (reference sequence). With 5 bases clipped from V and 0 bases from J, the junction kept 6 bases outside the gene matches.

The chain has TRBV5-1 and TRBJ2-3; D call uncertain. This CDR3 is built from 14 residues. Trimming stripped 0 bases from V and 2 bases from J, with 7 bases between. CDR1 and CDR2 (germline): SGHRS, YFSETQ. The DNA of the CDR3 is TGCGCCAGCAGCTTGGCCGGTCCCACAGATACGCAGTATTTT. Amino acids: CASSLAGPTDTQYF.

DNA of the CDR3: TGTGCCACCAGTGCCGGGGGCACAGATACGCAGTATTTT. Its translation: CATSAGGTDTQYF. The chain links TRBV24-1 to TRBJ2-3; weak D call: TRBD2 (5 bases). CDR1 is KGHDR, CDR2 SFDVKD, per germline. Trimming removed 5 bases at V and 1 base at J, with 6 bases between. The CDR3 is 13 amino acids.

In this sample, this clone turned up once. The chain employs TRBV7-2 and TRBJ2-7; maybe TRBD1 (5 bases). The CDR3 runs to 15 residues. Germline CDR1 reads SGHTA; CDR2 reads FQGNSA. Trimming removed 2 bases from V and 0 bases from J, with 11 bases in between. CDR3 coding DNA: TGTGCCAGCAGCTTACGTACAGGTTACTCCTACGAGCAGTACTTC. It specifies CASSLRTGYSYEQYF.

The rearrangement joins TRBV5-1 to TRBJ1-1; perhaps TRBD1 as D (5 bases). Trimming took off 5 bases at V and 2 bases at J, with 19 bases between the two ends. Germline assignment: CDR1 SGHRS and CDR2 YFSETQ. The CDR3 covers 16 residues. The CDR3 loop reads CASRGESEQPNTEAFF. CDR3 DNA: TGCGCCAGCAGGGGGGAGAGTGAGCAGCCCAACACTGAAGCTTTCTTT.

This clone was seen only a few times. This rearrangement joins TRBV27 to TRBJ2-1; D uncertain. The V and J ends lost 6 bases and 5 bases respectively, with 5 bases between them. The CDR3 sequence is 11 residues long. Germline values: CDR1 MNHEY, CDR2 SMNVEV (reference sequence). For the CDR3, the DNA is TGTGCCAGCAGGCTAAACAATGAGCAGTTCTTC. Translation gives CASRLNNEQFF.

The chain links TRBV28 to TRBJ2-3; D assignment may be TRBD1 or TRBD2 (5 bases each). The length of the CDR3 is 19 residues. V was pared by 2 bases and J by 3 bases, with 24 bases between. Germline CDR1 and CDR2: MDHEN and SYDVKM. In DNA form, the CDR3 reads TGTGCCAGCAGTTTAAGTCGCCCGGGACCTAAGAGTGGGACAGATACGCAGTATTTT. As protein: CASSLSRPGPKSGTDTQYF.

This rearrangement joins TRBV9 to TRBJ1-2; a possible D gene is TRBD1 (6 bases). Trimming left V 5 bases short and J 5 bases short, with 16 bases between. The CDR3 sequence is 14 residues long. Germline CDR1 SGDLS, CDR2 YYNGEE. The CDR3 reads CASSETGTGYGYTF. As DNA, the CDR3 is TGTGCCAGCAGTGAAACAGGGACGGGATATGGCTACACCTTC.

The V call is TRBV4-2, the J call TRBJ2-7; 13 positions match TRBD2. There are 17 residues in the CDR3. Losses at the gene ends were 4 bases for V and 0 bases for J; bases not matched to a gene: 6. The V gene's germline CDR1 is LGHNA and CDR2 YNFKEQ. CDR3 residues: CASSPRLAGGISYEQYF. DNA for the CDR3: TGTGCCAGCAGCCCCCGACTAGCGGGAGGTATCTCCTACGAGCAGTACTTC.

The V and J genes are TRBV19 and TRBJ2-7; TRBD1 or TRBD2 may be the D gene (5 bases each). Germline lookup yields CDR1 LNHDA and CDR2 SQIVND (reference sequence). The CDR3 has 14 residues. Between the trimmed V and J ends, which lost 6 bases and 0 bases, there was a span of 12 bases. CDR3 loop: CASSALGTSYEQYF. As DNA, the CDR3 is TGTGCCAGTAGCGCCTTAGGGACCTCCTACGAGCAGTACTTC.

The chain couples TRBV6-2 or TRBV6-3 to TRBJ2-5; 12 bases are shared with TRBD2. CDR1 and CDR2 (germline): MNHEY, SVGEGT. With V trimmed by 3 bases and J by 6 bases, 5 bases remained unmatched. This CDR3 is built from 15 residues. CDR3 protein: CASSYELAGGQTQYF. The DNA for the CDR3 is TGTGCCAGCAGTTATGAGCTAGCGGGGGGGCAGACCCAGTACTTC.

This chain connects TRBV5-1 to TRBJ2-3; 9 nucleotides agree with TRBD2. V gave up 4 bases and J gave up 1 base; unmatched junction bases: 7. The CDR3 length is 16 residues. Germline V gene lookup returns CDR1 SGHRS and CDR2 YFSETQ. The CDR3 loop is CASSPRRGGGTDTQYF. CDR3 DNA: TGCGCCAGCAGCCCCCGGCGGGGGGGCGGCACAGATACGCAGTATTTT.

CDR3 protein: CASSLLIRGTGLYGYTF. The CDR3, as DNA: TGCGCCAGCAGCTTGCTGATCCGCGGGACAGGGCTTTATGGCTACACCTTC. The rearrangement joins TRBV5-1 to TRBJ1-2, with TRBD1 matching over 9 bases. Per germline, CDR1 SGHRS and CDR2 YFSETQ. The CDR3 is 17 residues long. V trimming: 1 base; J trimming: 5 bases; junction bases outside the gene matches: 12.